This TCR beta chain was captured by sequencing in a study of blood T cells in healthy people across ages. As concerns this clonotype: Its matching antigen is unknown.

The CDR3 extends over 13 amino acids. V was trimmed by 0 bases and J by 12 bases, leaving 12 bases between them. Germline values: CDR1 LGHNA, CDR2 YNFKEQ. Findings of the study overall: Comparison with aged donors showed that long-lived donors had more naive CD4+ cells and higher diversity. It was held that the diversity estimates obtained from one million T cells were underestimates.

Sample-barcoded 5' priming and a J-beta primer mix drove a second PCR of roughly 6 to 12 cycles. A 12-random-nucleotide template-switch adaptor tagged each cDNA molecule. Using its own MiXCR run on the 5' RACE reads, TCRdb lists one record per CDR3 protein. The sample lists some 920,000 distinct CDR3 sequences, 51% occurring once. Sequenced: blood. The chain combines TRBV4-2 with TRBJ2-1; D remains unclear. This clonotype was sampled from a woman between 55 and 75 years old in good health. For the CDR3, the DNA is TGTGCCAGCAGCCAAGATTACCGACGCCGGCAGTTCTTC. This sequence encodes CASSQDYRRRQFF.